The next 5 T cell receptor beta chains were all read from a single sample in a study of OX40 agonist ivuxolimab in advanced cancers. The table came from immunoSEQ multiplex PCR; TCRdb's copy has only in-frame clones and leaves some out. Altogether roughly 48,000 clones are present, over 80% being singletons, with the ten largest covering 1.2%. Sequenced material: CD4+ or CD8+ T cells sorted from blood, taken in a trial of the OX40 agonist ivuxolimab. The origin of the receptors is an adult with an advanced solid tumor such as melanoma, head and neck, liver or kidney cancer.

The chain uses TRBV7-6 and TRBJ2-5; 11 bases match TRBD2. Germline CDR1 SGHVS, CDR2 FNYEAQ. Trimming removed 1 base from V and 7 bases from J; junction bases left unmatched: 8. The CDR3 has 16 amino acids. The CDR3 loop is CASSLGGLAAYRTQYF. DNA of the CDR3: TGTGCCAGCAGCTTAGGGGGACTAGCGGCCTACCGGACCCAGTACTTC.

V is TRBV19 and J is TRBJ1-5; D not certain. CDR1 and CDR2 (germline): LNHDA, SQIVND (reference sequence). CDR3 length: 12 residues. V lost 4 bases, J lost 5 bases, and 6 bases lay in between. The CDR3 nucleotides read TGTGCCAGTAGTAACCGGTATCAGCCCCAGCATTTT. It is translated as CASSNRYQPQHF.

This chain links TRBV5-1 with TRBJ1-4; tentative D call: TRBD1 (5 bases). Per the germline V gene, CDR1 is SGHRS and CDR2 is YFSETQ. The ends were cut back, 3 bases at V and 10 bases at J, with 13 bases in the middle. The CDR3 has 13 amino acids. The DNA for the CDR3 is TGCGCCAGCAGCTCGGACGGGAGGGGAAAACTGTTTTTT. The encoded protein is CASSSDGRGKLFF. Together with reference TRBV5-1 and TRBJ1-4, the CDR3 gives the full variable domain: KAGVTQTPRYLIKTRGQQVTLSCSPISGHRSVSWYQQTPGQGLQFLFEYFSETQRNKGNFPGRFSGRQFSNSRSEMNVSTLELGDSALYLCASSSDGRGKLFFGSGTQLSVL.

This clone was recorded a few times. This chain connects TRBV6-6 to TRBJ2-5, with D uncertain. Between the trimmed V and J ends, which lost 6 bases and 1 base, there was a span of 12 bases. This CDR3 comprises 14 residues. CDR1 is MNHNY, CDR2 SVGAGI, per germline (reference sequence). CDR3 nucleotide sequence: TGTGCCAGCAGCAGACGACCCATCCAAGAGACCCAGTACTTC. Its protein product is CASSRRPIQETQYF.

The sample holds one count of this clone. The chain combines TRBV5-6 with TRBJ2-4; the D gene is possibly TRBD1 (5 bases). The CDR3 sequence is 16 residues long. Germline V gene sequence: CDR1 SGHDT, CDR2 YYEEEE. Trimming pared 8 bases from V and 2 bases from J, leaving 20 bases between. The CDR3 DNA follows: TGTGCCAGGGATTTTAAAGGGGCCGCTCCCAAAAACATTCAGTACTTC. Amino acids: CARDFKGAAPKNIQYF.